One sample yielded the 30 T cell receptor beta chains listed below, sequenced in a study of T-cell reconstitution after alpha-beta-depleted transplantation in children. Construction of the TCRbeta library involved unique molecular identifiers. TCRdb recomputed calls from the PCR reads with MiXCR, one row per CDR3 protein. The table lists under 850,000 distinct CDR3 sequences, under 15% of them singletons. The source material was PBMCs, sampled before TCRalphabeta/CD19-depleted stem cell transplant. The receptors derive from a girl aged 2 to 9 with congenital amegakaryocytic thrombocytopenia, due to receive a stem cell transplant.

J is TRBJ2-3 and V is TRBV20-1, with 8 bases fitting TRBD2. Germline CDR1 and CDR2: DFQATT and SNEGSKA (reference sequence). The V gene end was trimmed by 1 base and the J gene end by 4 bases; junction bases not matched to a gene: 4. CDR3 length: 14 amino acids. The CDR3 is CSARADGGADTQYF. CDR3 coding DNA: TGCAGTGCTAGAGCTGACGGGGGGGCAGATACGCAGTATTTT.

This clonotype was detected many times. V is TRBV20-1 and J is TRBJ2-5; the D call may be TRBD1 or TRBD2 (5 bases each). With 8 bases removed from V and 1 base from J, the gap between germline ends came to 17 bases. Germline V gives CDR1 DFQATT, CDR2 SNEGSKA (reference sequence). The CDR3 totals 14 residues. The CDR3 nucleotides read TGCAGTCTCCCCAGGGACGGCGTCCAAGAGACCCAGTACTTC. Translation: CSLPRDGVQETQYF.

CDR3 nucleotide sequence: TGTGCCAGCAGGGCAGGGAAACTAGCGGATTACAATGAGCAGTTCTTC. This encodes CASRAGKLADYNEQFF. The chain joins TRBV12-3 or TRBV12-4 to TRBJ2-1, with TRBD2 matching 8 bases. This CDR3 is built from 16 residues. J gave up 4 bases and V 6 bases, and 11 bases lay outside the gene matches.

This clonotype was picked up a small number of times. This chain links TRBV12-3 or TRBV12-4 with TRBJ2-3; TRBD1 aligns across 7 bases. The CDR3 sequence is 15 residues long. The V gene end was trimmed by 3 bases and the J gene end by 3 bases; junction bases not matched to a gene: 6. The CDR3 coding sequence is TGTGCCAGCAGTTTTTGGGGCAGGGGGACAGATACGCAGTATTTT. This translates into CASSFWGRGTDTQYF.

This clonotype was seen a single time. This may arise from a read error, as a much more abundant clone is one base away. Since no conserved phenylalanine or tryptophan closes the CDR3, a read error is the likely cause. The chain carries TRBV5-1 and TRBJ2-3; D tentatively fits TRBD1 or TRBD2 (5 bases each). Trimming shortened V by 4 bases and J by 0 bases, and 18 bases separated the two germline ends. CDR3 length: 17 amino acids. The germline gives CDR1 SGHRS, CDR2 YFSETQ. The CDR3 bases are TGCGCCAGCAGCGCTTTGGGGCTGAGGGAGAGCACAGATACGCAGTATTCT. The encoded protein is CASSALGLRESTDTQYS.

V is TRBV20-1 and J is TRBJ2-3; D gene ambiguous. Germline CDR1 reads DFQATT; CDR2 reads SNEGSKA (reference sequence). The CDR3 runs to 13 residues. The V and J ends lost 2 bases and 2 bases respectively, with 8 bases between them. Here the CDR3 reads CSARLQHTDTQYF. CDR3 coding DNA: TGCAGTGCTAGACTTCAACACACAGATACGCAGTATTTT.

The V call is TRBV20-1, the J call TRBJ2-3; 7 bases map to TRBD2. Germline CDR1 is DFQATT and CDR2 is SNEGSKA (reference sequence). V shed 2 bases, J shed 2 bases, and the junction held 10 bases outside the gene matches. This CDR3 spans 16 amino acids. The chain's CDR3 is CSARPRTSWNTDTQYF. In DNA, the CDR3 is TGCAGTGCTAGACCCCGGACTAGTTGGAACACAGATACGCAGTATTTT.

As to this clonotype: Given the absence of the conserved phenylalanine or tryptophan at the CDR3 end, a read error is likely. The chain employs TRBV27 and TRBJ2-1; the D gene is possibly TRBD1 (5 bases). This CDR3 is built from 15 residues. CDR1 is MNHEY and CDR2 is SMNVEV in the germline V gene (reference sequence). Trimming took 6 bases from V and 5 from J, leaving 17 bases between them. CDR3 coding DNA: TGTGCCAGCAGCCCCCAGGGCCCCTCTAACAATGAGCAGTTCTTA. Its translation: CASSPQGPSNNEQFL.

This clonotype was observed at least ten times. The chain employs TRBV5-1 and TRBJ2-4; no reliable D call. The CDR3 spans 13 residues. Germline V gene sequence: CDR1 SGHRS, CDR2 YFSETQ. Trimming removed 0 bases at V and 9 bases at J, with 10 bases between. The CDR3 spells CASSLVTDGIQYF. CDR3 nucleotides: TGCGCCAGCAGCTTGGTTACGGATGGCATTCAGTACTTC.

The chain is built from TRBV20-1 and TRBJ2-1; TRBD2 matches 11 bases. V dropped 1 base and J dropped 0; count of bases not matched to a gene: 2. The CDR3 sequence is 16 residues long. The germline V gene encodes CDR1 DFQATT and CDR2 SNEGSKA (reference sequence). The CDR3 protein is CSARVAGGISYNEQFF. Written as DNA, the CDR3 is TGCAGTGCTAGAGTAGCGGGAGGGATCTCCTACAATGAGCAGTTCTTC.

The chain has TRBV7-6 and TRBJ2-3, with TRBD2 matching 10 bases. From germline, CDR1 is SGHVS and CDR2 FNYEAQ. The CDR3 has 15 amino acids. V lost 5 bases and J lost 6; bases outside the gene matches: 8. This CDR3 is CASSPAGGRFDTQYF. CDR3 nucleotide sequence: TGTGCCAGCAGCCCAGCGGGAGGGCGGTTCGATACGCAGTATTTT. Together with reference TRBV7-6 and TRBJ2-3, the CDR3 gives the full variable domain: GAGVSQSPRYKVTKRGQDVALRCDPISGHVSLYWYRQALGQGPEFLTYFNYEAQQDKSGLPNDRFSAERPEGSISTLTIQRTEQRDSAMYRCASSPAGGRFDTQYFGPGTRLTVL.

This clonotype was seen at least ten times. The chain employs TRBV25-1 and TRBJ2-3; maybe TRBD1 (5 bases). The CDR3 is 12 amino acids. Trimming removed 10 bases at V and 2 bases at J, with 10 bases between. Germline V gives CDR1 MGHDK, CDR2 SYGVNS. The DNA of the CDR3 is TGTGCCACCCAAGGGGACACAGATACGCAGTATTTT. This encodes CATQGDTDTQYF. Using reference TRBV25-1 and TRBJ2-3 for the parts outside the CDR3, the full variable domain is EADIYQTPRYLVIGTGKKITLECSQTMGHDKMYWYQQDPGMELHLIHYSYGVNSTEKGDLSSESTVSRIRTEHFPLTLESARPSHTSQYLCATQGDTDTQYFGPGTRLTVL.

This clonotype showed up just a few times. The rearrangement links TRBV7-9 to TRBJ2-3; 7 bases map to TRBD2. Trimming at V came to 5 bases and at J to 1 base, leaving 9 bases not matched to a gene. The CDR3 covers 16 residues. Germline V gene lookup returns CDR1 SEHNR and CDR2 FQNEAQ (reference sequence). The CDR3 nucleotides read TGTGCCAGCAGCCTCAAATCCGCGGGGGGCACAGATACGCAGTATTTT. Its translation: CASSLKSAGGTDTQYF.

This clonotype was observed at least ten times. The chain links TRBV4-1 to TRBJ2-4; 8 bases fit TRBD2. CDR3 length equals 18 residues. CDR1 is MGHRA and CDR2 is YSYEKL in the germline V gene. V gave up 1 base and J gave up 1 base; unmatched junction bases: 9. The CDR3 coding sequence is TGCGCCAGCAGCCAAGCCCCCATGCGACTAGCGGCCAAAAACATTCAGTACTTC. Translation gives CASSQAPMRLAAKNIQYF.

This chain joins TRBV20-1 and TRBJ2-7; perhaps TRBD2 as D (6 bases). Per germline, CDR1 DFQATT and CDR2 SNEGSKA (reference sequence). V dropped 1 base and J dropped 4 bases, with 8 bases sitting between them. The CDR3 has 12 amino acids. The CDR3 coding sequence is TGCAGTGCTAGAGGGCTAGCGTACGAGCAGTACTTC. Encoded protein: CSARGLAYEQYF.

This clonotype was detected many times. This chain joins TRBV29-1 and TRBJ2-7; 7 bases are a match to TRBD1. The V gene's germline CDR1 is SQVTM and CDR2 ANQGSEA. The CDR3 has 14 amino acids. Losses at the gene ends were 0 bases for V and 5 bases for J; bases not matched to a gene: 7. The CDR3 spells CSVEETGLRNEQYF. As DNA, the CDR3 is TGCAGCGTTGAAGAGACAGGGTTGAGGAACGAGCAGTACTTC.

This clonotype was detected ten times or more. V usage is TRBV5-1 and J usage is TRBJ1-5; weak D call: TRBD1 (6 bases). V shed 8 bases and J shed 2 bases, with 14 bases lying between them. CDR3 length: 14 residues. CDR1 and CDR2 from the germline V gene are SGHRS and YFSETQ. Here the CDR3 reads CASSTGTGNQPQHF. In DNA, the CDR3 is TGCGCCAGTTCAACAGGGACGGGCAATCAGCCCCAGCATTTT.

As to this clonotype: One junction end disagrees with the germline gene, perhaps due to a read error. Written as DNA, the CDR3 is TGCGCCAGCAGCTTGGCCGCAGAAACTGAAGCTTCCTTT. Its translation: CASSLAAETEASF. This rearrangement joins TRBV5-1 to TRBJ1-1; no definite D call. The CDR3 is 13 residues long. The germline CDR1 and CDR2 sequences are SGHRS and YFSETQ.

This clonotype was seen a few times. The genes are TRBV15 and TRBJ2-5; D remains ambiguous. The V gene lost 8 bases and the J gene lost 6 bases, with 16 bases spanning the gap. The CDR3 consists of 13 residues. The germline CDR1 and CDR2 sequences are LNHNV and YYDKDF (reference sequence). The chain's CDR3 is CATAWVPKKTQYF. Here the CDR3 DNA reads TGTGCCACCGCATGGGTACCCAAGAAGACCCAGTACTTC.

The chain carries TRBV25-1 and TRBJ2-1; either TRBD1 or TRBD2 may fit D (5 bases each). The ends were cut back, 3 bases at V and 4 bases at J, with 10 bases in the middle. CDR3 length: 14 residues. Per germline, CDR1 MGHDK and CDR2 SYGVNS. The CDR3 nucleotides read TGTGCCAGCAGTGATCGGGACCGATACAATGAGCAGTTCTTC. It translates to CASSDRDRYNEQFF.

The chain is built from TRBV30 and TRBJ2-7; unclear D gene. Germline assignment: CDR1 GTSNPN and CDR2 SVGIG (reference sequence). The CDR3 contains 14 residues. The V end was cut by 4 bases, the J end by 0 bases, with 13 bases between. The CDR3 DNA sequence: TGTGCCTGGAAACCGCCCGGATACTCCTACGAGCAGTACTTC. Its protein product is CAWKPPGYSYEQYF.

This clonotype was detected ten times or more. In DNA, the CDR3 is TGCGCCAGCACCCGTCTTTTGGCGGGAGGAACTTCCTACGAGCAGTACTTC. The encoded protein is CASTRLLAGGTSYEQYF. The rearrangement uses TRBV5-1 and TRBJ2-7, with TRBD2 matching over 8 bases. The CDR3 loop spans 17 amino acids. Looked up from germline, CDR1 is SGHRS and CDR2 is YFSETQ. J gave up 1 base and V 6 bases, and 15 bases lay outside the gene matches.

Ten or more counts support this clonotype. The V call is TRBV12-3 or TRBV12-4, the J call TRBJ2-7, with D perhaps matching TRBD2 (6 bases). This CDR3 is built from 13 residues. The V and J ends lost 5 bases and 0 bases respectively, with 8 bases between them. The CDR3 DNA is TGTGCCAGCAGTGGACTAAGCTCCTACGAGCAGTACTTC. Translated: CASSGLSSYEQYF.

This clonotype was counted between two and nine times. The chain uses TRBV29-1 and TRBJ2-5; tentatively, D is TRBD2 (6 bases). This CDR3 spans 16 amino acids. The V gene's germline CDR1 is SQVTM and CDR2 ANQGSEA. Trimming shortened V by 5 bases and J by 2 bases, and 21 bases separated the two germline ends. The CDR3 loop is CSVRPRRSSVQETQYF. Here the CDR3 DNA reads TGCAGCGTTCGTCCCCGGAGGTCTAGCGTTCAAGAGACCCAGTACTTC.

Ten or more counts support this clonotype. This rearrangement joins TRBV4-1 to TRBJ2-7, with D hard to call. The CDR3 has 13 residues. The V and J ends lost 1 base and 2 bases respectively, with 6 bases between them. CDR1 and CDR2 (germline): MGHRA, YSYEKL. The CDR3: CASSQVPTYEQYF. In DNA, the CDR3 is TGCGCCAGCAGCCAAGTGCCCACCTACGAGCAGTACTTC.

This clonotype occurred many times. The chain links TRBV11-2 to TRBJ2-7, with 10 bases that match TRBD1. This CDR3 contains 15 residues. V was pared by 4 bases and J by 4 bases, with 7 bases of the junction left unmatched. CDR1 and CDR2 (germline): SGHAT, FQNNGV. CDR3 sequence: CASSYPGQGLYEQYF. The CDR3, as DNA: TGTGCCAGCAGCTATCCGGGACAGGGGCTTTACGAGCAGTACTTC.

The chain couples TRBV9 to TRBJ1-4; TRBD1 is a possible D gene (5 bases). Trimming took off 0 bases at V and 5 bases at J, with 11 bases between the two ends. Germline assignment: CDR1 SGDLS and CDR2 YYNGEE. This CDR3 spans 15 amino acids. CDR3 nucleotides: TGTGCCAGCAGCGTAGACCCAGGGCAAAATGAAAAACTGTTTTTT. Translation: CASSVDPGQNEKLFF.

V is TRBV18 and J is TRBJ2-3, with TRBD2 matching over 8 bases. The junction had 16 bases not matched to a gene; V was cut back by 8 bases and J by 3 bases. The CDR3 is made up of 17 amino acids. CDR1 is KGHSH, CDR2 LQKENI, per germline. The DNA of the CDR3 is TGTGCCAGCACCCTGACCGGGACTAGTCTTACAACAGATACGCAGTATTTT. Translating it yields CASTLTGTSLTTDTQYF. The whole variable domain, filled in from reference TRBV18 and TRBJ2-3, reads NAGVMQNPRHLVRRRGQEARLRCSPMKGHSHVYWYRQLPEEGLKFMVYLQKENIIDESGMPKERFSAEFPKEGPSILRIQQVVRGDSAAYFCASTLTGTSLTTDTQYFGPGTRLTVL.

V is TRBV7-6 and J is TRBJ1-4; D is possibly TRBD1 (5 bases). CDR3 length equals 18 residues. Germline CDR1 and CDR2: SGHVS and FNYEAQ. The V and J ends lost 2 bases and 10 bases respectively, with 26 bases between them. The CDR3: CASSLSVDTTVGLGKLFF. The CDR3 nucleotides read TGTGCCAGCAGCTTATCCGTGGACACAACGGTGGGGTTGGGAAAACTGTTTTTT.

This clonotype was seen many times. The chain is built from TRBV6-1 and TRBJ2-5; the match to TRBD1 covers 8 bases. J was trimmed by 2 bases and V by 7 bases; bases with no gene match: 3. The CDR3 is 13 residues long. Germline CDR1 and CDR2: MNHNS and SASEGT. The CDR3 region has the DNA TGTGCCAGCACTAGACAGGGGCAAGAGACCCAGTACTTC. Residues: CASTRQGQETQYF.